A single sample gave rise to the 8 T cell receptor beta chains below, sequenced in a study of T-cell reconstitution after alpha-beta-depleted transplantation in children. Preparing the TCRbeta library involved the use of unique molecular identifiers. MiXCR, run by TCRdb on the PCR reads, gives a single entry per CDR3 protein. The repertoire consists of some 500,000 distinct CDR3 sequences, with 15% to 20% occurring once and the leading ten covering 3.3%. The sequenced sample was PBMCs from the stem cell graft donor, obtained from the stem cell graft. These receptors originate from a human donor who donated a stem cell graft to a child with acute lymphoblastic leukemia.

This sequence joins TRBV6-6 and TRBJ2-3; D not resolved. Deletions cut 2 bases from V and 4 bases from J, with 4 bases between. Germline CDR1 is MNHNY and CDR2 is SVGAGI (reference sequence). The CDR3 length is 12 residues. The CDR3 DNA follows: TGTGCCAGCAGTTACATCCCAGATACGCAGTATTTT. Translated: CASSYIPDTQYF.

There are a few counts of this clonotype. The V call is TRBV9, the J call TRBJ2-3; D is unresolved. Between the trimmed V and J ends, which lost 0 bases and 5 bases, there was a span of 7 bases. Germline CDR1 SGDLS, CDR2 YYNGEE. The CDR3 runs to 13 residues. CDR3 residues: CASSVEFGDTQYF. The DNA for the CDR3 is TGTGCCAGCAGCGTAGAATTTGGAGATACGCAGTATTTT.

The rearrangement joins TRBV28 to TRBJ2-1; D possibly uses TRBD1 or TRBD2 (5 bases each). Germline lookup yields CDR1 MDHEN and CDR2 SYDVKM. The length of the CDR3 is 17 residues. Deletions cut 3 bases from V and 1 base from J, with 16 bases between. The CDR3 DNA follows: TGTGCCAGCAGTTTCGACTCGGGGCCCGTTTCCTACAATGAGCAGTTCTTC. Its translation is CASSFDSGPVSYNEQFF.

This clonotype has a handful of counts. The chain employs TRBV18 and TRBJ2-7, with a tentative D call TRBD2 (5 bases). V shed 6 bases and J shed 2 bases, with 17 bases lying between them. Germline V gene lookup returns CDR1 KGHSH and CDR2 LQKENI. This CDR3 contains 15 residues. CDR3 protein: CASSPSRWETYEQYF. Here the CDR3 DNA reads TGTGCCAGCTCCCCAAGCAGGTGGGAGACCTACGAGCAGTACTTC.

This clonotype was counted ten times or more. The J gene is TRBJ2-1, the V gene TRBV29-1; D gene uncertain. Germline V CDR1 and CDR2: SQVTM, ANQGSEA. This CDR3 spans 14 amino acids. V was pared by 7 bases and J by 0 bases, with 13 bases between. The CDR3 region is CSAKFKLSYNEQFF. CDR3 DNA: TGCAGCGCAAAGTTCAAGCTCTCCTACAATGAGCAGTTCTTC.

There are a few counts of this clonotype. The J gene is TRBJ2-5, the V gene TRBV27, with 7 bases fitting TRBD1. The germline gives CDR1 MNHEY, CDR2 SMNVEV (reference sequence). V gave up 8 bases and J gave up 2 bases; unmatched junction bases: 8. This CDR3 comprises 14 residues. The CDR3 nucleotides read TGTGCCAGCCGTCTAGGGGGCGGGCAAGAGACCCAGTACTTC. Protein product: CASRLGGGQETQYF.

This rearrangement joins TRBV5-6 to TRBJ2-2, with unresolved D. The germline V and J ends were trimmed by 1 base and 3 bases, with 4 bases remaining between them. Germline CDR1 SGHDT, CDR2 YYEEEE. The CDR3 is 13 residues long. DNA for the CDR3: TGTGCCAGCAGCTTGCCCTACACCGGGGAGCTGTTTTTT. This gives the protein CASSLPYTGELFF.

This clonotype was counted at least ten times. The chain links TRBV7-8 to TRBJ2-1; tentative D call: TRBD2 (7 bases). Germline CDR1 reads SGHVS; CDR2 reads FQNEAQ. This CDR3 is 14 amino acids long. V was shortened by 4 bases and J by 7 bases, with 14 bases between the two germline ends. In DNA, the CDR3 is TGTGCCAGCAGCTACCCGGGGGGCCGGAATGAGCAGTTCTTC. Translation: CASSYPGGRNEQFF. Full variable domain (outside the CDR3, taken from reference TRBV7-8 and TRBJ2-1): GAGVSQSPRYKVAKRGQDVALRCDPISGHVSLFWYQQALGQGPEFLTYFQNEAQLDKSGLPSDRFFAERPEGSVSTLKIQRTQQEDSAVYLCASSYPGGRNEQFFGPGTRLTVL.